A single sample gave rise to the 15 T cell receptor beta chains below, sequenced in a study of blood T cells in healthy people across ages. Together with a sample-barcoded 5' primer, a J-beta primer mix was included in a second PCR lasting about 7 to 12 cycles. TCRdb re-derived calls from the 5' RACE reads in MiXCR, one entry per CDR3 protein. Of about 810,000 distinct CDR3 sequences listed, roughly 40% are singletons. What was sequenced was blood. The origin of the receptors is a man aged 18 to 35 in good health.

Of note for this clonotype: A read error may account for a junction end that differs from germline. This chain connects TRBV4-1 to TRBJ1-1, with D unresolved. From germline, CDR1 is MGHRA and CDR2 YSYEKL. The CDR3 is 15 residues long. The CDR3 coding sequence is TGCGTCAGCAGCCAATCTCTGACGGGGAACACTGAAGCTTTCTTT. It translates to CVSSQSLTGNTEAFF.

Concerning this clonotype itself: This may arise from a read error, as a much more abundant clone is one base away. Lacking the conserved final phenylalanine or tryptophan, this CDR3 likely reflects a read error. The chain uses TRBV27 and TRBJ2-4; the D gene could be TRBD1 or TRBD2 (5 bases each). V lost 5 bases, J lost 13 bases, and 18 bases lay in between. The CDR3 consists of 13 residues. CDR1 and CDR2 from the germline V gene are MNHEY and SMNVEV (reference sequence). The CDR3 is CASSTSPLGEQYV. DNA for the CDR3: TGTGCCAGCAGTACCTCACCGCTGGGGGAGCAGTACGTC.

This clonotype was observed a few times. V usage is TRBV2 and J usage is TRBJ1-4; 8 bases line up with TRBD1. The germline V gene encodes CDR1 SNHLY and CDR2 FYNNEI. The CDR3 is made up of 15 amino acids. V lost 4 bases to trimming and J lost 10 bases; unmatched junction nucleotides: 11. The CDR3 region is CASSALTGDIVKLFF. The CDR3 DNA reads TGTGCCAGCAGTGCATTGACAGGGGACATTGTAAAACTGTTTTTT.

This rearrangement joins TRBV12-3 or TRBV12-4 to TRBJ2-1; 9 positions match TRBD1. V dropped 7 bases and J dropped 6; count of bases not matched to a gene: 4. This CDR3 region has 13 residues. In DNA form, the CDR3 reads TGTGCCAGCACCGGGGGACAGGGCAATGAGCAGTTCTTC. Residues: CASTGGQGNEQFF.

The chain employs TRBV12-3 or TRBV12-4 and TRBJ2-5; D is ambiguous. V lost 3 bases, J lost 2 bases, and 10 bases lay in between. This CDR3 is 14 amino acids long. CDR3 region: CASSFLTAQETQYF. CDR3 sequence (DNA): TGTGCCAGCAGTTTCCTTACAGCTCAAGAGACCCAGTACTTC.

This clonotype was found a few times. The CDR3 coding sequence is TGTGCCAGCAGGCCCACAGGGAGGAACACTGAAGCTTTCTTT. It yields the protein CASRPTGRNTEAFF. The V call is TRBV28, the J call TRBJ1-1; tentatively, D is TRBD1 (6 bases). Trimming removed 6 bases at V and 1 base at J, with 12 bases between. CDR3 size: 14 residues. CDR1 and CDR2 (germline): MDHEN, SYDVKM.

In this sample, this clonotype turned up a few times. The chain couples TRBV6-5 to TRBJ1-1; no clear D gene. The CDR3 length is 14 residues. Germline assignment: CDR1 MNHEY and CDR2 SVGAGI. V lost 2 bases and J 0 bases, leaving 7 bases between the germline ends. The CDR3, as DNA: TGTGCCAGCAGTTACAGGGCGGTGAACACTGAAGCTTTCTTT. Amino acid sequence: CASSYRAVNTEAFF.

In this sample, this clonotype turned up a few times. CDR3 DNA sequence: TGCGCCAGCAGCCGCCTTGGGTACTCTAGCACAGATACGCAGTATTTT. It codes for CASSRLGYSSTDTQYF. V is TRBV4-1 and J is TRBJ2-3; D remains unclear. This CDR3 has 16 amino acids. Germline V CDR1 and CDR2: MGHRA, YSYEKL. The V end was cut by 4 bases, the J end by 0 bases, with 14 bases between.

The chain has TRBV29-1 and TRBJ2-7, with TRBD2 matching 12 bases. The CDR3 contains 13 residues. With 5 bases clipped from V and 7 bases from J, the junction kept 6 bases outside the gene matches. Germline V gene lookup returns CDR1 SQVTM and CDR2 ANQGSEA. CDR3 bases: TGCAGCGTTAGACTAGCGGGAGACAATGAGCAGTACTTC. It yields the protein CSVRLAGDNEQYF.

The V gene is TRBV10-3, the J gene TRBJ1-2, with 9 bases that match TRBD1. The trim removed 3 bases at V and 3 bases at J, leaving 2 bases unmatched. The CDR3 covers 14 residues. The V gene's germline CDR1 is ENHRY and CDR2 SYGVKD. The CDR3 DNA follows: TGTGCCATCAGTGAAAGGACAGGGGACTATGGCTACACCTTC. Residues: CAISERTGDYGYTF.

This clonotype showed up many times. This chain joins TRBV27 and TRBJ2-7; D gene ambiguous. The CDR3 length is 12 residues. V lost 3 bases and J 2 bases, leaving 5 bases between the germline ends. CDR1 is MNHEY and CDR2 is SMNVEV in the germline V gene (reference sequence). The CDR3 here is CASSLPPYEQYF. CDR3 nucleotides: TGTGCCAGCAGTTTGCCCCCCTACGAGCAGTACTTC.

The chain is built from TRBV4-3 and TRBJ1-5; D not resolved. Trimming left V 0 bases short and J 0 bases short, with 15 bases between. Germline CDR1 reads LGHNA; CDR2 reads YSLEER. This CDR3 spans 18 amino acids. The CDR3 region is CASSQDVTGKYSNQPQHF. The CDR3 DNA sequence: TGCGCCAGCAGCCAAGATGTTACCGGCAAGTATAGCAATCAGCCCCAGCATTTT.

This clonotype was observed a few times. The CDR3 region has the DNA TGTGCCTGGCGCGTGAAGGCGGCCTATGGCTACACCTTC. It is translated as CAWRVKAAYGYTF. V gene TRBV30 combines with J gene TRBJ1-2; D gene uncertain. Germline loops: CDR1 GTSNPN, CDR2 SVGIG (reference sequence). This CDR3 is 13 amino acids long. V was trimmed by 5 bases and J by 4 bases, leaving 14 bases between them.

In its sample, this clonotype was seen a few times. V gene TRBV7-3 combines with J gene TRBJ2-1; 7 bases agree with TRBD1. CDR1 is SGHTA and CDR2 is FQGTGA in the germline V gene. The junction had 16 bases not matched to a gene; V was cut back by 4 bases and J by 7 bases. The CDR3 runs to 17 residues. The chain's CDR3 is CASSSTLGTAQSNEQFF. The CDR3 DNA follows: TGTGCCAGCAGCTCAACCCTTGGGACAGCTCAATCAAATGAGCAGTTCTTC.

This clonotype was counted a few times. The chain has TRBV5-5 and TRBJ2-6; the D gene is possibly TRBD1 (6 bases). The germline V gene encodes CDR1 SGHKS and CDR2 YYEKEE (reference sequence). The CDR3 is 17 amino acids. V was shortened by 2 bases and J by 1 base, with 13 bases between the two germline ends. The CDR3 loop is CASSLGRGLSGANVLTF. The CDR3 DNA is TGTGCCAGCAGCTTAGGCAGGGGTTTGTCTGGGGCCAACGTCCTGACTTTC.